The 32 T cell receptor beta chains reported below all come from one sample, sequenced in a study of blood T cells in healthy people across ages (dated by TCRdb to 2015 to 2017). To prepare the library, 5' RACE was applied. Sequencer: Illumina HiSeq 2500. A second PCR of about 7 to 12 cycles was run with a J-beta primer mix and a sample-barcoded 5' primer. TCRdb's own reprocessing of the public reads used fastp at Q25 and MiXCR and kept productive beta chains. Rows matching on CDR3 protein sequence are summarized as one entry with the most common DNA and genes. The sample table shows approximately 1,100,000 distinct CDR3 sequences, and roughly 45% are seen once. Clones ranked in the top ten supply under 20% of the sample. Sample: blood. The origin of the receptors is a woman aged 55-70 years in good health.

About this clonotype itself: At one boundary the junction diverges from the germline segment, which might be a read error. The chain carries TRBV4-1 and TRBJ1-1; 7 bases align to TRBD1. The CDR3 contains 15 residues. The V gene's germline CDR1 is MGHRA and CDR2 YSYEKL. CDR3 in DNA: TGCACCAGCAGAGCACCCAGGGGGTCGGGCACTGAAGCTTTCTTT. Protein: CTSRAPRGSGTEAFF.

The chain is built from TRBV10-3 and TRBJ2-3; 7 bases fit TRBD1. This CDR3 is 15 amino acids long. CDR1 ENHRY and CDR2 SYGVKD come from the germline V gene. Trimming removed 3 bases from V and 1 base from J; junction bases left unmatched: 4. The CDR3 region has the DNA TGTGCCATCAGTGATGAGGGGGCTGGCACAGATACGCAGTATTTT. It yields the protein CAISDEGAGTDTQYF.

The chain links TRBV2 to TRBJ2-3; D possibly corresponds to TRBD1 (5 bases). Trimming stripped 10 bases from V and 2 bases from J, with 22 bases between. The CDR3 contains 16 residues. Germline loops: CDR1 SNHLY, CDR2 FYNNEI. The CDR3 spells CAISNESGPNTDTQYF. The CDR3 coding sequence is TGTGCCATCTCTAATGAGTCAGGGCCAAACACAGATACGCAGTATTTT.

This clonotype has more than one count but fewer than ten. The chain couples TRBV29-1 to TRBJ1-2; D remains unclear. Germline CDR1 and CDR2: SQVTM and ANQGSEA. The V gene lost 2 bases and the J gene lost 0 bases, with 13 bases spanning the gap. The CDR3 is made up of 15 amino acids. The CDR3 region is CSVEPRQLTNYGYTF. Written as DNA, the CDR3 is TGCAGCGTTGAACCGCGTCAGCTTACTAACTATGGCTACACCTTC.

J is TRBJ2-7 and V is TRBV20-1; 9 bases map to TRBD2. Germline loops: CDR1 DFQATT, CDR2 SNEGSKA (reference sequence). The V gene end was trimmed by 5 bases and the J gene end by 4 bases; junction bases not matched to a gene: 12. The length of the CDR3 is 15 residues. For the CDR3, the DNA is TGCAGTGCTCGCGGGATAGCGGGAGATTTGTACGAGCAGTACTTC. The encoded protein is CSARGIAGDLYEQYF.

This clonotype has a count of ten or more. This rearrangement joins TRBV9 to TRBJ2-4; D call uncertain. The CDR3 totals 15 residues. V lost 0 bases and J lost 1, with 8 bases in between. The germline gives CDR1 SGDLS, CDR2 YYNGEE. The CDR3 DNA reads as TGTGCCAGCAGCGTAGCAATAGGGGCCAAAAACATTCAGTACTTC. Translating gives CASSVAIGAKNIQYF.

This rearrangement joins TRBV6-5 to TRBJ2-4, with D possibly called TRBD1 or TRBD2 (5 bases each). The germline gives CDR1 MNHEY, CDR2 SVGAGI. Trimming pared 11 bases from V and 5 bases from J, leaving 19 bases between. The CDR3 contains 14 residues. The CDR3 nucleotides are TGTGCCTGCAATGAGCCGGGACCAGAAAACATTCAGTACTTC. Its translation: CACNEPGPENIQYF.

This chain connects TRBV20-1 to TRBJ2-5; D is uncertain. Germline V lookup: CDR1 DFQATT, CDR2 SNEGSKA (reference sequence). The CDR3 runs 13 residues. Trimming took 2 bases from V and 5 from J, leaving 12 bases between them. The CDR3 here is CSARPPSRETQYF. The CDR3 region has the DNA TGCAGTGCTAGACCCCCCTCGAGGGAGACCCAGTACTTC.

CDR3 sequence (DNA): TGTGCCAACAGACCGACTAGCGGGGGGAACAATGAGCAGTTCTTC. It encodes CANRPTSGGNNEQFF. V usage is TRBV6-2 or TRBV6-3 and J usage is TRBJ2-1, with 13 bases lining up with TRBD2. This CDR3 is 15 amino acids long. CDR1 and CDR2 from the germline V gene are MNHEY and SVGEGT. Trimming removed 10 bases from V and 5 bases from J; junction bases left unmatched: 8.

CDR3 residues: CASSPSVWGTGINEQFF. The DNA of the CDR3 is TGTGCCAGCAGTCCAAGTGTATGGGGGACAGGGATAAATGAGCAGTTCTTC. V gene TRBV28 combines with J gene TRBJ2-1; 9 positions agree with TRBD1. With 5 bases clipped from V and 7 bases from J, the junction kept 15 bases outside the gene matches. The CDR3 totals 17 residues. Germline values: CDR1 MDHEN, CDR2 SYDVKM.

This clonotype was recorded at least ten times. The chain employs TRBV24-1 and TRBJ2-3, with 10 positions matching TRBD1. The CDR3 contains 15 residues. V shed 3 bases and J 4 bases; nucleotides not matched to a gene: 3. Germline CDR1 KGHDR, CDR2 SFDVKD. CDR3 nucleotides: TGTGCCACCAGTGATCCCGGACAGGGGGCAGATACGCAGTATTTT. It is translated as CATSDPGQGADTQYF.

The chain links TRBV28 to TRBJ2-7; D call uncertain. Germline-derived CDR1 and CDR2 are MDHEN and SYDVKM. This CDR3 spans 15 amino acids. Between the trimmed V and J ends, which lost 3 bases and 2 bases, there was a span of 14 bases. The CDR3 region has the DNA TGTGCCAGCAGTTTCTCCTCCCAGGCGACCTACGAGCAGTACTTC. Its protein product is CASSFSSQATYEQYF.

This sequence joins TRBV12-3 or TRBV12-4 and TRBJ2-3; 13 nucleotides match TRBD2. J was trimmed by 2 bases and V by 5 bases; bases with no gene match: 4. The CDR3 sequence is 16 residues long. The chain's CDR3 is CASSEGLAGHTDTQYF. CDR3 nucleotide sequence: TGTGCCAGCAGTGAGGGACTAGCGGGACACACAGATACGCAGTATTTT.

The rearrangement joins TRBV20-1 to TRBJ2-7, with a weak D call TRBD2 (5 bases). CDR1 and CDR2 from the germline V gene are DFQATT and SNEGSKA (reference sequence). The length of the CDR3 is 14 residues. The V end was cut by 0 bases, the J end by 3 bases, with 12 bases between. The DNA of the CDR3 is TGCAGTGCTAGAGATCGCGACGGACTCTACGAGCAGTACTTC. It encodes CSARDRDGLYEQYF.

The CDR3 DNA follows: TGTGCCAGCAGTTTTGGAACAGGGGTCGGGGCCAACGTCCTGACTTTC. Translating gives CASSFGTGVGANVLTF. The chain joins TRBV27 to TRBJ2-6; 7 positions match TRBD1. Per the germline V gene, CDR1 is MNHEY and CDR2 is SMNVEV (reference sequence). The J segment lost 4 bases and the V segment lost 3 bases, leaving 6 bases of the junction unmatched. There are 16 residues in the CDR3. Drawing the rest from reference TRBV27 and TRBJ2-6, the complete variable domain is EAQVTQNPRYLITVTGKKLTVTCSQNMNHEYMSWYRQDPGLGLRQIYYSMNVEVTDKGDVPEGYKVSRKEKRNFPLILESPSPNQTSLYFCASSFGTGVGANVLTFGAGSRLTVL.

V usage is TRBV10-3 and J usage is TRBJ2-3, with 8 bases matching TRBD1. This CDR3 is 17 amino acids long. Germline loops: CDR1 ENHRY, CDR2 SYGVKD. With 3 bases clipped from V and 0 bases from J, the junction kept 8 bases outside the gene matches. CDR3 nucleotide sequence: TGTGCCATCAGTGATCAAGCAGGGGGCCGGAGCACAGATACGCAGTATTTT. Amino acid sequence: CAISDQAGGRSTDTQYF.

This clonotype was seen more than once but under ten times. The CDR3 reads CASDDRVGATQYF. In DNA form, the CDR3 reads TGCGCCAGCGACGACAGGGTTGGGGCGACCCAGTACTTC. The V call is TRBV10-2, the J call TRBJ2-5, with TRBD1 identical over 7 bases. The CDR3 length is 13 residues. Losses at the gene ends were 8 bases for V and 7 bases for J; bases not matched to a gene: 10. Germline CDR1 is WSHSY and CDR2 is SAAADI.

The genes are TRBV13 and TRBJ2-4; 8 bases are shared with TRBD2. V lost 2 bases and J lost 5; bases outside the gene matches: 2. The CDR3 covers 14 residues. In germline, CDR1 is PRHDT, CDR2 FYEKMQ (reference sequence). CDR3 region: CASSLQAGENIQYF. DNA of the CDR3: TGTGCCAGCAGCTTACAAGCGGGAGAAAACATTCAGTACTTC.

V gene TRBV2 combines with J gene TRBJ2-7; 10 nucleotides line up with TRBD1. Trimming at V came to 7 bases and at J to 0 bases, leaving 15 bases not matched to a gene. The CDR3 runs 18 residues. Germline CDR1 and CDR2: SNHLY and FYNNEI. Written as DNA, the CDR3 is TGTGCCAGCATCGGGACAGGGGTGTCAGCGGGGCTCTCCTACGAGCAGTACTTC. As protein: CASIGTGVSAGLSYEQYF.

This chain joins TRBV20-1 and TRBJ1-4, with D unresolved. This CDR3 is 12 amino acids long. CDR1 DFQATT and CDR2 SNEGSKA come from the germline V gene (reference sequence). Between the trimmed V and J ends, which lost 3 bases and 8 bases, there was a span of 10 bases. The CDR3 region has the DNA TGCAGTGCTAGGCAGGATACCGAAAAACTGTTTTTT. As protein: CSARQDTEKLFF.

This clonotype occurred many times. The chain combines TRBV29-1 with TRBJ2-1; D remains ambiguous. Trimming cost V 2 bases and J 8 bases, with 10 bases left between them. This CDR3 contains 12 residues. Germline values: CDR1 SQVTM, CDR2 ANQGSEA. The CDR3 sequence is CSVERGSDEQFF. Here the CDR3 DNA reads TGCAGCGTTGAACGAGGTTCCGATGAGCAGTTCTTC.

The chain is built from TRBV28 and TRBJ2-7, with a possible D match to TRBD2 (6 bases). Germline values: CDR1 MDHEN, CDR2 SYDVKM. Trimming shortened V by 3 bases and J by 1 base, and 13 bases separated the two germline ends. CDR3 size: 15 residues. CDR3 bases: TGTGCCAGCAGTTTCGCCGGTAGCGGTTCCTACGAGCAGTACTTC. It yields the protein CASSFAGSGSYEQYF.

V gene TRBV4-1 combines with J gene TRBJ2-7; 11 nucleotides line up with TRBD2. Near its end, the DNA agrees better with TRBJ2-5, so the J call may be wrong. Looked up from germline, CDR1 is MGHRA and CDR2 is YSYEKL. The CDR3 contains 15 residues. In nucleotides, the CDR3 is TGCGCCAGCAGGCGACTAGCGGGATTTGGAGAGACCCAGTACTTC. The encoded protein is CASRRLAGFGETQYF.

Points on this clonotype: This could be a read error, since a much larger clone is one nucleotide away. The CDR3 protein is CASSVSSGTDTQYF. DNA for the CDR3: TGTGCCAGCAGTGTATCTAGCGGGACAGATACGCAGTATTTT. The chain joins TRBV27 to TRBJ2-3; TRBD2 matches 8 bases. Per the germline V gene, CDR1 is MNHEY and CDR2 is SMNVEV (reference sequence). This CDR3 has 14 residues.

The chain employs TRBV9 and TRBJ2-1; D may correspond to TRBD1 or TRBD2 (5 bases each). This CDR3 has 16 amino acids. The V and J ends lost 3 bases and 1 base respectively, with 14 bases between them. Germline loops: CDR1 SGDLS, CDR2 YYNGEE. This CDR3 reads CASSGGPLRSYNEQFF. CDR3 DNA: TGTGCCAGCAGCGGGGGACCCCTTAGGTCCTACAATGAGCAGTTCTTC.

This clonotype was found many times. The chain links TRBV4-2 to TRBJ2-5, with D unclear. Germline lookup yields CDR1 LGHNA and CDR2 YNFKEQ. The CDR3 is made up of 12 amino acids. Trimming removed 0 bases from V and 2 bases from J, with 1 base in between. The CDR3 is CASSQEQETQYF. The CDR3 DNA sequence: TGTGCCAGCAGCCAAGAACAAGAGACCCAGTACTTC.

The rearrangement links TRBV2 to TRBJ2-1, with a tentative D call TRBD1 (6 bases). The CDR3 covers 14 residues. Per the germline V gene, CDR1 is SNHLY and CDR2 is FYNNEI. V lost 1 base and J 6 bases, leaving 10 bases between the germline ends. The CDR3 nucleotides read TGTGCCAGCAGTGAAGGGGCCAGGGGCAATGAGCAGTTCTTC. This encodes CASSEGARGNEQFF.

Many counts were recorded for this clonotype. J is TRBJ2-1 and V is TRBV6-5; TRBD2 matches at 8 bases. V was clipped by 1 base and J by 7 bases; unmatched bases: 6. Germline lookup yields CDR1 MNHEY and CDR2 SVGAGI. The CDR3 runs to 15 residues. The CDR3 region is CASSYLAGPRNEQFF. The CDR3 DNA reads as TGTGCCAGCAGTTACTTAGCGGGGCCAAGGAATGAGCAGTTCTTC.

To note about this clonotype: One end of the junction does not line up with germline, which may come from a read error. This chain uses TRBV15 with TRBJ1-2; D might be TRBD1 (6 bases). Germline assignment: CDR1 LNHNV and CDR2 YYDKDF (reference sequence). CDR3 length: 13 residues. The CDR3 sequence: CVTSRNTGYGYTF. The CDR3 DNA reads TGTGTCACCAGCAGAAATACAGGGTATGGCTACACCTTC.

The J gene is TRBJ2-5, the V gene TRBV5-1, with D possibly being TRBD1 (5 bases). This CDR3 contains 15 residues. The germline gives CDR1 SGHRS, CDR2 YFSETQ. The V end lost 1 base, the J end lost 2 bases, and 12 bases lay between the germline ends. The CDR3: CASSLRQNYQETQYF. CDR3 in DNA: TGCGCCAGCAGCTTGCGACAGAACTATCAAGAGACCCAGTACTTC.

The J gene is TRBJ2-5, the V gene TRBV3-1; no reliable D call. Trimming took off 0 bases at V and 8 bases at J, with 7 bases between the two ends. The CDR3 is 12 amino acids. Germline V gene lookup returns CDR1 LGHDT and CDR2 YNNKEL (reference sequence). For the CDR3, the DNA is TGTGCCAGCAGCCAAGAACGCGGTACCCAGTACTTC. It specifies CASSQERGTQYF.

The CDR3 DNA reads as TGTGCCAGCAGTCAAACCTATGGCTACACCTTC. It encodes CASSQTYGYTF. This chain connects TRBV28 to TRBJ1-2; D gene uncertain. V was cut by 5 bases and J by 4 bases, with 5 bases left in between. From germline, CDR1 is MDHEN and CDR2 SYDVKM. The CDR3 length is 11 residues.